This record covers a single T cell receptor beta chain. This CDR3 region has 15 residues. The V gene end was trimmed by 5 bases and the J gene end by 0 bases; junction bases not matched to a gene: 6. CDR1 and CDR2 from the germline V gene are GTSNPN and SVGIG (reference sequence). The data were obtained in a study of T cell changes during pregnancy in multiple sclerosis. The method was immunoSEQ multiplex PCR; TCRdb's version includes in-frame clones alone and lacks a portion of them. The repertoire holds about 76,000 clones, with just over 90% as singletons. The clonotype originates from a female donor with multiple sclerosis, enrolled in a pregnancy study. The specimen comprised peripheral blood, sampled in the second trimester of pregnancy. J is TRBJ2-3 and V is TRBV30, with TRBD2 matching 9 bases. The CDR3 loop is CAWGKLAGSTDTQYF. The DNA of the CDR3 is TGTGCCTGGGGGAAACTAGCGGGTAGCACAGATACGCAGTATTTT.